Reported below is one T cell receptor (beta chain). Its cognate antigen has yet to be identified. The sample holds no much larger clone one base away, and base qualities are not on file. TCRbeta CDR3 regions were amplified from genomic DNA by means of the immunoSEQ Assay, a bias-controlled multiplex PCR. Per the original workflow: The number of nucleated cells in each sample was estimated from the amplification of reference gene primers within the assay. To quantify the absolute abundance of each unique TCRbeta CDR3 rearrangement, sequence reads were collapsed and filtered. For each sample, productive Simpson clonality was calculated as the square root of Simpson's diversity index over productive rearrangements. The immuneACCESS repertoire file appears here via TCRdb, limited to in-frame rearrangements. These files lack a portion of the clones; in checked studies, under half of the deficit traces to unresolved V genes, and the cause of the others is not known. V and J calls and clone size are those listed in that table; D and trimming were worked out from the DNA. The table for this sample lists under 200,000 clones; about 82% of them were counted only once. The ten largest clones take up about 7% of the sample.

These data are taken from a study of blood T cell repertoires in COVID-19 (dated by TCRdb to the early 2020s). General notes on the study: Collaborator samples came from the United States, Italy and Spain and covered acute and convalescent phases of COVID-19. Where available, HLA class I and class II types were obtained from metadata supplied by the sample provider rather than from assay-based typing. The samples were drawn from the first 160 participants of the ongoing ImmuneRACE study and from more than 1,000 subjects provided by 6 global collaborators. A freely available public database, intended as a resource for researchers studying the immune response to SARS-CoV-2, is where the repertoires were released. Deeply sampled blood TCRbeta repertoires from subjects exposed to, actively infected with, or recovered from COVID-19 were included in the dataset. The material from the prospective study consisted of cDNA or gDNA derived from T cells, B-cell-depleted T cells, or PBMCs. The sample metadata nearly always contained a de-identified subject ID, COVID-19 status, age in years and sex. The paper's findings and limits, for the study overall: The amount of clinical and demographic metadata varied by source and participant and was provided uncurated.

The collaborating institutions used their own protocols to collect whole blood in K2EDTA tubes. For TCRbeta analysis, collaborators shipped samples in one of three forms: frozen whole blood, isolated PBMCs, or DNA extracted from either of those sample types. Reading from cysteine to phenylalanine, the CDR3 counts 12 amino acids. Only the CDR3 DNA stays, 36 bases, in frame from base 1. At the junction V is shortened by 4 bases and J by 5 bases, with 9 bases in between. The germline V gene yields SGHDT for CDR1 and YYEEEE for CDR2. The sample was peripheral blood. The clonotype originates from a man aged 50 to 59 with active or convalescent COVID-19. This chain joins TRBV5-6 to TRBJ2-5, and TRBD2 may be the D gene, going by 6 matching bases. The nucleotide sequence reads TGTGCCAGCAGCCTAGCGATGGAGACCCAGTACTTC. The translation is CASSLAMETQYF.